This TCR beta chain stems from a study of T cell clonality in common variable immunodeficiency. Data came from immunoSEQ multiplex PCR; TCRdb stores just in-frame clones and leaves some out. Captured here are roughly 29,000 clones, none seen once; the top ten comprise approximately 3%. Trimming cost V 0 bases and J 9 bases, with 9 bases left between them. This CDR3 comprises 14 residues. Germline V gene sequence: CDR1 KGHSH, CDR2 LQKENI. Study results and limitations: Common variable immunodeficiency TCR beta sequences reportedly had fewer deletions and N-nucleotide insertions. CVID subjects had higher TCRbeta clonality than healthy controls, most marked in about a third.

This clone was seen many times. Antigen unknown. From the germline J gene comes the end of the CDR3, since the read stops 3 residues before it. The receptor's source is a human donor with common variable immunodeficiency. Sequenced: peripheral blood mononuclear cells. The rearrangement joins TRBV18 to TRBJ1-6, with D possibly being TRBD1 (5 bases). Partial CDR3 DNA: TGTGCCAGCTCACCACCGGGAAGGGGTTCACCC. Its protein product is CASSPPGRGSP. The entire CDR3 protein reads CASSPPGRGSPLHF.